This TCR beta chain emerged from a study of shared clonotypes between healthy human individuals. Findings of the study overall: It was observed that roughly 4.8% of naive CD4 clonotypes were shared across several donors. Naive subsets generally had larger estimated richness than memory subsets.

Naive CD45RA+ and memory CD45RA-negative subsets were split from CD4+ cells. The assay was immunoSEQ multiplex PCR, and TCRdb's table has in-frame clones only and misses some. This table holds 150,000 to 200,000 clones, about 93% found once. Concerning this clone: Its matching antigen is unknown.

This CDR3 is built from 13 residues. Germline V gene sequence: CDR1 MNHEY, CDR2 SVGAGI. The V gene is TRBV6-5, the J gene TRBJ2-5; maybe TRBD1 (6 bases). The J call could be wrong; TRBJ2-7 is a better fit for the DNA end. This sequence originates from a young woman in good health. Source material: naive CD4+ T cells sorted from blood. Subset indicated: CD45RA+ positively selected. CDR3 amino acids: CASKRGNGYEQYF. CDR3 bases: TGTGCCAGCAAGAGGGGGAACGGATACGAGCAGTACTTC.